The next 21 T cell receptor beta chains were all read from a single sample in a study of T cell responses to AZD1222 COVID-19 vaccine. TCRdb's copy holds only in-frame clones and misses some; the assay was immunoSEQ multiplex PCR. The sample includes 120,000 to 150,000 clones, around nine tenths of them seen just once. Here the sequenced sample was peripheral blood, taken on day 0 of AZD1222 vaccination. The receptors here all came from an adult in good health.

The chain joins TRBV6-1 to TRBJ1-4, with TRBD1 as a possible D gene (5 bases). Germline V CDR1 and CDR2: MNHNS, SASEGT. The ends were cut back, 3 bases at V and 5 bases at J, with 10 bases in the middle. The CDR3 consists of 14 residues. The CDR3 protein is CASSEGGLNEKLFF. In DNA form, the CDR3 reads TGTGCCAGCAGTGAGGGGGGATTAAATGAAAAACTGTTTTTT.

CDR3 residues: CASSLVVYGGSEQYF. CDR3 DNA sequence: TGTGCCAGCAGCTTAGTAGTCTATGGTGGATCCGAGCAGTACTTC. The rearrangement links TRBV7-2 to TRBJ2-7; D is uncertain. Germline V CDR1 and CDR2: SGHTA, FQGNSA. This CDR3 spans 15 amino acids. Trimming took off 1 base at V and 6 bases at J, with 16 bases between the two ends. Looking up the rest from reference TRBV7-2 and TRBJ2-7 gives the full variable domain: GAGVSQSPSNKVTEKGKDVELRCDPISGHTALYWYRQSLGQGLEFLIYFQGNSAPDKSGLPSDRFSAERTGGSVSTLTIQRTQQEDSAVYLCASSLVVYGGSEQYFGPGTRLTVT.

The chain uses TRBV14 and TRBJ2-3; D call uncertain. The germline V gene encodes CDR1 SGHDN and CDR2 FVKESK. V lost 3 bases and J lost 2, with 9 bases in between. The length of the CDR3 is 14 residues. The DNA of the CDR3 is TGTGCCAGCAGCCATGTCAAGATCACAGATACGCAGTATTTT. Translation: CASSHVKITDTQYF.

The chain carries TRBV7-9 and TRBJ1-1; 9 bases agree with TRBD1. J was trimmed by 5 bases and V by 5 bases; bases with no gene match: 12. Germline-derived CDR1 and CDR2 are SEHNR and FQNEAQ (reference sequence). CDR3 length: 16 amino acids. Here the CDR3 reads CASSTIPGQGWTEAFF. The CDR3 region has the DNA TGTGCCAGCAGCACGATCCCGGGACAGGGATGGACTGAAGCTTTCTTT.

The genes are TRBV24-1 and TRBJ2-1; 8 nucleotides line up with TRBD2. CDR1 and CDR2 from the germline V gene are KGHDR and SFDVKD. V gave up 2 bases and J gave up 3 bases; unmatched junction bases: 5. This CDR3 region has 16 residues. The DNA of the CDR3 is TGTGCCACCAGTGATTCGGGTAGCGGGAACTACAATGAGCAGTTCTTC. Translation gives CATSDSGSGNYNEQFF.

V usage is TRBV7-6 and J usage is TRBJ2-7; no reliable D call. CDR1 and CDR2 from the germline V gene are SGHVS and FNYEAQ. Trimming shortened V by 1 base and J by 7 bases, and 5 bases separated the two germline ends. CDR3 length: 11 amino acids. In DNA form, the CDR3 reads TGTGCCAGCAGCTTAGGGAGAGAGCAGTACTTC. This codes for CASSLGREQYF. Combining the CDR3 with reference TRBV7-6 and TRBJ2-7 gives the whole variable domain GAGVSQSPRYKVTKRGQDVALRCDPISGHVSLYWYRQALGQGPEFLTYFNYEAQQDKSGLPNDRFSAERPEGSISTLTIQRTEQRDSAMYRCASSLGREQYFGPGTRLTVT.

The rearrangement joins TRBV9 to TRBJ2-1; 14 nucleotides match TRBD2. V gave up 4 bases and J gave up 0 bases; unmatched junction bases: 9. Germline values: CDR1 SGDLS, CDR2 YYNGEE. The CDR3 totals 19 residues. CDR3 nucleotide sequence: TGTGCCAGCAGCCCTCGGACTAGCGGGAGGACACGCTCCTACAATGAGCAGTTCTTC. It yields the protein CASSPRTSGRTRSYNEQFF. Together with reference TRBV9 and TRBJ2-1, the CDR3 gives the full variable domain: DSGVTQTPKHLITATGQRVTLRCSPRSGDLSVYWYQQSLDQGLQFLIQYYNGEERAKGNILERFSAQQFPDLHSELNLSSLELGDSALYFCASSPRTSGRTRSYNEQFFGPGTRLTVL.

This clone was detected only once. The chain recombines TRBV6-5 with TRBJ2-7; TRBD2 matches 13 bases. V was clipped by 6 bases and J by 7 bases; unmatched bases: 9. The CDR3 contains 15 residues. Germline V gene sequence: CDR1 MNHEY, CDR2 SVGAGI. CDR3 nucleotide sequence: TGTGCCAGCAGGAAACTACTAGCGGGAGGGGAGGAGCAGTACTTC. Protein product: CASRKLLAGGEEQYF.

This sequence joins TRBV28 and TRBJ2-1, with D perhaps TRBD1 (5 bases). The CDR3 sequence is 16 residues long. In germline, CDR1 is MDHEN, CDR2 SYDVKM. V was shortened by 6 bases and J by 5 bases, with 20 bases between the two germline ends. CDR3 sequence (DNA): TGTGCCAGCAGGTATACAGGCTCCCTAAGAGACAATGAGCAGTTCTTC. Translation gives CASRYTGSLRDNEQFF.

The genes are TRBV28 and TRBJ2-7; 11 nucleotides match TRBD1. CDR3 size: 14 residues. Germline V gives CDR1 MDHEN, CDR2 SYDVKM. V shed 6 bases, J shed 6 bases, and the junction held 7 bases outside the gene matches. CDR3 bases: TGTGCCAGCAGCACCGGGACAGGGGGTGCCGAGCAGTACTTC. It is translated as CASSTGTGGAEQYF.

The CDR3 DNA is TGTGCCAGCAGCGAGCGGGGCTCCTACAATGAGCAGTTCTTC. This encodes CASSERGSYNEQFF. This rearrangement joins TRBV11-3 to TRBJ2-1; 7 positions agree with TRBD2. Germline loops: CDR1 SGHNT, CDR2 YENEEA. The CDR3 runs 14 residues. Losses at the gene ends were 5 bases for V and 0 bases for J; bases not matched to a gene: 1.

CDR3 amino acids: CASSSPGINYGYTF. CDR3 sequence (DNA): TGTGCCAGCAGCTCGCCCGGGATCAACTATGGCTACACCTTC. V usage is TRBV5-5 and J usage is TRBJ1-2; no reliable D call. The CDR3 sequence is 14 residues long. V lost 3 bases and J lost 2, with 11 bases in between. Per germline, CDR1 SGHKS and CDR2 YYEKEE (reference sequence).

The J gene is TRBJ2-2, the V gene TRBV7-3; 8 bases align to TRBD1. The germline gives CDR1 SGHTA, CDR2 FQGTGA. CDR3 size: 17 residues. V was clipped by 1 base and J by 0 bases; unmatched bases: 4. In nucleotides, the CDR3 is TGTGCCAGCAGCTTAAGTTCAGGGGGCGCGAACACCGGGGAGCTGTTTTTT. It encodes CASSLSSGGANTGELFF.

This chain links TRBV7-9 with TRBJ2-7; D not certain. Trimming shortened V by 4 bases and J by 2 bases, and 6 bases separated the two germline ends. Germline CDR1 reads SEHNR; CDR2 reads FQNEAQ (reference sequence). This CDR3 has 12 amino acids. DNA for the CDR3: TGTGCCAGCAGCTCCTCCCCCTACGAGCAGTACTTC. Amino acids: CASSSSPYEQYF.

This clone appeared a single time. The rearrangement links TRBV13 to TRBJ2-3, with a weak D call TRBD2 (6 bases). The germline gives CDR1 PRHDT, CDR2 FYEKMQ (reference sequence). V dropped 4 bases and J dropped 4 bases, with 21 bases sitting between them. This CDR3 contains 17 residues. The CDR3 spells CASSSFSAGIRADTQYF. The CDR3 bases are TGTGCCAGCAGCTCCTTCTCCGCGGGAATTAGGGCAGATACGCAGTATTTT.

The gene calls are TRBV5-6 and TRBJ1-2; D is undetermined. Per germline, CDR1 SGHDT and CDR2 YYEEEE. The CDR3 contains 12 residues. The V end was cut by 2 bases, the J end by 8 bases, with 10 bases between. As DNA, the CDR3 is TGTGCCAGCAGCTTTCTGAACAACGGCTACACCTTC. Its protein is CASSFLNNGYTF.

The rearrangement joins TRBV23-1 to TRBJ1-5, with D tentatively TRBD1 (6 bases). TRBV23-1 is marked as an open reading frame, function uncertain. V was clipped by 3 bases and J by 3 bases, with 18 bases between them. The CDR3 is 17 amino acids. CDR3 region: CASSQLWGQPLNQPQHF. CDR3 nucleotide sequence: TGCGCCAGCAGTCAGCTATGGGGGCAGCCCCTCAATCAGCCCCAGCATTTT.

This clone appeared many times. J is TRBJ1-5 and V is TRBV19; D is unresolved. The CDR3 contains 14 residues. V was trimmed by 5 bases and J by 2 bases, leaving 10 bases between them. Germline assignment: CDR1 LNHDA and CDR2 SQIVND (reference sequence). CDR3 protein: CASSVLERNQPQHF. Here the CDR3 DNA reads TGTGCCAGTAGTGTCCTGGAACGCAATCAGCCCCAGCATTTT. The whole variable domain, remainder taken from reference TRBV19 and TRBJ1-5, is DGGITQSPKYLFRKEGQNVTLSCEQNLNHDAMYWYRQDPGQGLRLIYYSQIVNDFQKGDIAEGYSVSREKKESFPLTVTSAQKNPTAFYLCASSVLERNQPQHFGDGTRLSIL.

The rearrangement links TRBV2 to TRBJ2-7; the match to TRBD1 covers 9 bases. The CDR3 runs 13 residues. CDR1 is SNHLY and CDR2 is FYNNEI in the germline V gene. V lost 6 bases to trimming and J lost 3 bases; unmatched junction nucleotides: 3. The CDR3, as DNA: TGTGCCAGCAGGAGGGACAGGGACTACGAGCAGTACTTC. It yields the protein CASRRDRDYEQYF.

This chain connects TRBV9 to TRBJ2-4; perhaps D is TRBD1 or TRBD2 (5 bases each). Trimming took off 3 bases at V and 2 bases at J, with 9 bases between the two ends. Germline V CDR1 and CDR2: SGDLS, YYNGEE. This CDR3 is 14 amino acids long. CDR3 nucleotide sequence: TGTGCCAGCAGCGCAGGGACCTCCAAAAACATTCAGTACTTC. Translated: CASSAGTSKNIQYF.

The rearrangement links TRBV9 to TRBJ2-7; perhaps TRBD2 as D (6 bases). The germline V gene has CDR1 SGDLS and CDR2 YYNGEE. The CDR3 runs to 18 residues. Trimming took off 0 bases at V and 0 bases at J, with 19 bases between the two ends. The CDR3 region has the DNA TGTGCCAGCAGCGTAGCCCCTGCCGGGACTTCCGGCTCCTACGAGCAGTACTTC. Protein: CASSVAPAGTSGSYEQYF.